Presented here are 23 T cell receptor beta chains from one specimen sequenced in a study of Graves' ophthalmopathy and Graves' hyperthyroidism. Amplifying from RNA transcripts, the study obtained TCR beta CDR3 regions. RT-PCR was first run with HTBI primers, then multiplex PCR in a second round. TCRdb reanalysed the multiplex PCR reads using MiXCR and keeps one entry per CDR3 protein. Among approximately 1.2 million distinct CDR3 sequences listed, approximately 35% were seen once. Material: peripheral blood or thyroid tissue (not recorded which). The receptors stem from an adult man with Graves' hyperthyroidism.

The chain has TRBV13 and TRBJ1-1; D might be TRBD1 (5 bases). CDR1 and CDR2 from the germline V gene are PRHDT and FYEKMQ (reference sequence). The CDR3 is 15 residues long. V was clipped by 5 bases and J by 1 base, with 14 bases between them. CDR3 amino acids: CASSRRTLGNTEAFF. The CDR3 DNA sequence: TGTGCCAGCAGCCGACGGACACTGGGGAACACTGAAGCTTTCTTT. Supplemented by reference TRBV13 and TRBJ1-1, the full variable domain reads AAGVIQSPRHLIKEKRETATLKCYPIPRHDTVYWYQQGPGQDPQFLISFYEKMQSDKGSIPDRFSAQQFSDYHSELNMSSLELGDSALYFCASSRRTLGNTEAFFGQGTRLTVV.

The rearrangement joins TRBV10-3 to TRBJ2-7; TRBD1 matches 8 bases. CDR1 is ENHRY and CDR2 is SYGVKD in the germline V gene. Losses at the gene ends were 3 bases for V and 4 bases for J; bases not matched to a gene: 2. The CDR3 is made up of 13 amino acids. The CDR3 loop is CAISDRTGYEQYF. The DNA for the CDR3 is TGTGCCATCAGTGATCGGACAGGGTACGAGCAGTACTTC.

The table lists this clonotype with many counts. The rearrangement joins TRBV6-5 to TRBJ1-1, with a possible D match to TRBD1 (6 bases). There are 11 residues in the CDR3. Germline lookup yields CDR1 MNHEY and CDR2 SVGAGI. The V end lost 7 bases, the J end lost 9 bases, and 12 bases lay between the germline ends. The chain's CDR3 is CASNRGTKAFF. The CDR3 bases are TGTGCCAGCAATCGGGGGACAAAAGCTTTCTTT.

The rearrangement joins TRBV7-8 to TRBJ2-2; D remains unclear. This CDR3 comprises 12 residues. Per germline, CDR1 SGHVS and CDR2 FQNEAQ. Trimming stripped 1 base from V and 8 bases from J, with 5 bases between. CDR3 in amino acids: CASSLVMGELFF. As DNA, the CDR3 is TGTGCCAGCAGCTTAGTTATGGGGGAGCTGTTTTTT.

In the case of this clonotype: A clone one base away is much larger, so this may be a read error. CDR3 protein: CASSPGQRNTGELFF. DNA for the CDR3: TGTGCCAGCAGCCCGGGACAGCGGAACACCGGGGAGCTGTTTTTT. V usage is TRBV7-8 and J usage is TRBJ2-2; 7 bases map to TRBD1. V was clipped by 5 bases and J by 1 base; unmatched bases: 4. Germline assignment: CDR1 SGHVS and CDR2 FQNEAQ. The CDR3 sequence is 15 residues long.

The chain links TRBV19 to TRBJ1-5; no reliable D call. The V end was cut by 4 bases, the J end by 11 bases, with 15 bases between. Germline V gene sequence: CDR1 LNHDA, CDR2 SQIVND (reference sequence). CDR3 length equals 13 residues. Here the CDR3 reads CASSTGVEWAQHF. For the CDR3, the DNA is TGTGCCAGTAGTACCGGGGTGGAATGGGCCCAGCATTTT.

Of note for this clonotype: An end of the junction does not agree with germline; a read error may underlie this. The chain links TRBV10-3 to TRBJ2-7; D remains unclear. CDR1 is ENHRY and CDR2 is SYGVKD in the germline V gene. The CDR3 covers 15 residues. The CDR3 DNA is TGTGCCAGCAGTTACGCGGACGGGTACTTTACGGAGCAGTACTTC. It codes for CASSYADGYFTEQYF.

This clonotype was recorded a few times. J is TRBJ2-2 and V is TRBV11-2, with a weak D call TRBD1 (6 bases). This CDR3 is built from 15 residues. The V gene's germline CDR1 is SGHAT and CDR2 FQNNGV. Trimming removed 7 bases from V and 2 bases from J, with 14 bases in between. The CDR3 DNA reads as TGTGCCAGCAAAACCGGACAGATTAACACCGGGGAGCTGTTTTTT. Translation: CASKTGQINTGELFF.

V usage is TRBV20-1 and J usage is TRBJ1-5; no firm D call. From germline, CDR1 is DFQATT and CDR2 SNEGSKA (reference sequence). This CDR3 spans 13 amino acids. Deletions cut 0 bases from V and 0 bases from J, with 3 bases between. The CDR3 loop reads CSARETSNQPQHF. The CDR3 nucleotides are TGCAGTGCTAGAGAGACTAGCAATCAGCCCCAGCATTTT.

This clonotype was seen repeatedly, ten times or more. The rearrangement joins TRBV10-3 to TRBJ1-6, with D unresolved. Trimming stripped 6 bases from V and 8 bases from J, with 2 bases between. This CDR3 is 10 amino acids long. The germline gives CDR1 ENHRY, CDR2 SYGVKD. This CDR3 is CAIRYSPLHF. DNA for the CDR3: TGTGCCATCAGATATTCACCCCTCCACTTT.

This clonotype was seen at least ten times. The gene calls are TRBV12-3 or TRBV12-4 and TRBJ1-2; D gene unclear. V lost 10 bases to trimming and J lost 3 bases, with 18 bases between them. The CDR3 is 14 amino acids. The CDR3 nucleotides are TGTGCCATTAGGTTTTTGGACGGAGACTATGGCTACACCTTC. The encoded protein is CAIRFLDGDYGYTF.

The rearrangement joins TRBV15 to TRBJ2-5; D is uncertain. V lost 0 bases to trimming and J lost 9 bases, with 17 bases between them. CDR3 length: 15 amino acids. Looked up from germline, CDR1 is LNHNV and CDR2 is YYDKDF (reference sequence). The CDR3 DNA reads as TGTGCCACCAGCAGAGATGGGGTTTTTCATCAGCCCCAGTACTTC. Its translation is CATSRDGVFHQPQYF.

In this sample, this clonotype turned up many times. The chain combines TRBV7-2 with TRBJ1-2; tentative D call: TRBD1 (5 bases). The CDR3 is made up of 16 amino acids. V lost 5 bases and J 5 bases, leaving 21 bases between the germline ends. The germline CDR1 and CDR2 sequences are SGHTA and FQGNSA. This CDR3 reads CASSDRVGGFGYGYTF. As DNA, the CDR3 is TGTGCCAGCAGCGACCGGGTGGGGGGGTTCGGGTATGGCTACACCTTC.

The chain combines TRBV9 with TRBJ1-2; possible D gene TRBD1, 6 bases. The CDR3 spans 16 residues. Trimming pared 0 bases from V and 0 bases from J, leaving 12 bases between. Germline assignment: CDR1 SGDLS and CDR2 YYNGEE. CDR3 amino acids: CASSVAWGAANYGYTF. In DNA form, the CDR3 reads TGTGCCAGCAGCGTAGCTTGGGGGGCTGCTAACTATGGCTACACCTTC.

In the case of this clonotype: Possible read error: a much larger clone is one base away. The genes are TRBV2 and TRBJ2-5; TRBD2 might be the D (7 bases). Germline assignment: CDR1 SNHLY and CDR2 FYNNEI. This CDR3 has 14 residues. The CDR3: CASTEGGGQETRYF. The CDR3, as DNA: TGTGCCAGCACCGAAGGCGGGGGCCAAGAGACCCGGTACTTC.

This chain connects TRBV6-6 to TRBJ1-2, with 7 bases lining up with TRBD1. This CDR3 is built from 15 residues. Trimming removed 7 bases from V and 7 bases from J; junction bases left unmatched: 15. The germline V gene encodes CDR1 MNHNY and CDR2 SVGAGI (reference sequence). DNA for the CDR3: TGTGCCAGCACCCAGGGGGTCAGGGGCTACTCTGGCTACACCTTC. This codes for CASTQGVRGYSGYTF.

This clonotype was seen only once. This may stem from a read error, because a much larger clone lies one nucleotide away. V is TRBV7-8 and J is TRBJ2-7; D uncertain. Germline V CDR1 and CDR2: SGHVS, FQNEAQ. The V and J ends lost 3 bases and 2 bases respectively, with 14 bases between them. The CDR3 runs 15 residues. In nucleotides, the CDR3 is TGTGCCAGCAGCTTGGACCGACTCACCACCTACGAGCAGTACTTC. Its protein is CASSLDRLTTYEQYF.

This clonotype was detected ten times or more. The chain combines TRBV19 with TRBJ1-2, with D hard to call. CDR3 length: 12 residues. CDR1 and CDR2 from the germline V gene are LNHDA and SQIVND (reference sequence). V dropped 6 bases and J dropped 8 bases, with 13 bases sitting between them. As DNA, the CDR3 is TGTGCCAGTAGGGCCAGCCCGGACGGCTACACCTTC. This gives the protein CASRASPDGYTF.

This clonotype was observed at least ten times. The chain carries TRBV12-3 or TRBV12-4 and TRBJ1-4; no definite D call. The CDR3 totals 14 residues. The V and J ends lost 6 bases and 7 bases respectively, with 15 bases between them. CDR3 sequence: CASSLAGGGEKLFF. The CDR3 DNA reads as TGTGCCAGCAGCCTAGCTGGTGGAGGTGAAAAACTGTTTTTT.

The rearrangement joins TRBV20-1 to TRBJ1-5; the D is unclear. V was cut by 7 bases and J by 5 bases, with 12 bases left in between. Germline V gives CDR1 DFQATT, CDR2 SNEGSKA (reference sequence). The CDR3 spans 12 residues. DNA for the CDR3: TGCAGTGGTGGAGGGAGTTATCAGCCCCAGCATTTT. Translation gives CSGGGSYQPQHF.

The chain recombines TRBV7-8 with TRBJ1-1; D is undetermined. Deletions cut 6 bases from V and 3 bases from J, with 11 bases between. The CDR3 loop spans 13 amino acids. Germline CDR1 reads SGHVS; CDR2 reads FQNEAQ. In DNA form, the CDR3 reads TGTGCCAGCAGTTCCAACATCCACACTGAAGCTTTCTTT. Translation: CASSSNIHTEAFF.

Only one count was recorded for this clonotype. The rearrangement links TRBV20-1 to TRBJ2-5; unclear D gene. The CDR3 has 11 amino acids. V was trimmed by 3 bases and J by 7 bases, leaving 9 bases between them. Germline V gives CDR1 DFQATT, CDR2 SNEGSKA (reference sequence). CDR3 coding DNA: TGCAGTGCTAGCTGGATCGGGACCCAGTACTTC. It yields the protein CSASWIGTQYF.

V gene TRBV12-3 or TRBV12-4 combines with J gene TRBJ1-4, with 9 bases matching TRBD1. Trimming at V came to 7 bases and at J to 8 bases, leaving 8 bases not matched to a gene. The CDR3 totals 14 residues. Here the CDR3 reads CASNSQGAGEKLFF. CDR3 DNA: TGTGCCAGCAATTCACAGGGGGCGGGGGAAAAACTGTTTTTT.